This T cell receptor beta chain came from a study of blood T cell repertoires in COVID-19. Study context: The cDNA or gDNA used as material had been derived from T cells, B-cell-depleted T cells, or PBMCs.

Produced via immunoSEQ multiplex PCR; TCRdb's table is partial and in-frame only. This table has roughly 220,000 clones, around 88% appearing once. Germline assignment: CDR1 SSHAT and CDR2 FNYEAQ (reference sequence). V gave up 5 bases and J gave up 10 bases; unmatched junction bases: 13. This CDR3 contains 15 residues. Participants were placed into cohorts based on the clinical history they reported. The chain carries TRBV7-7 and TRBJ2-1; 8 bases align to TRBD2. The clonotype was recovered from a woman aged 45-65 years with acute COVID-19. Sequencing was performed on PBMCs or T cells enriched from blood (not recorded which). The CDR3 DNA follows: TGTGCCAGCAGCACCGTCTCCGGGACTAGGGTAGAGCAGTTCTTC. This sequence encodes CASSTVSGTRVEQFF. The variable domain in full, completed from reference TRBV7-7 and TRBJ2-1, reads GAGVSQSPRYKVTKRGQDVTLRCDPISSHATLYWYQQALGQGPEFLTYFNYEAQPDKSGLPSDRFSAERPEGSISTLTIQRTEQRDSAMYRCASSTVSGTRVEQFFGPGTRLTVL.